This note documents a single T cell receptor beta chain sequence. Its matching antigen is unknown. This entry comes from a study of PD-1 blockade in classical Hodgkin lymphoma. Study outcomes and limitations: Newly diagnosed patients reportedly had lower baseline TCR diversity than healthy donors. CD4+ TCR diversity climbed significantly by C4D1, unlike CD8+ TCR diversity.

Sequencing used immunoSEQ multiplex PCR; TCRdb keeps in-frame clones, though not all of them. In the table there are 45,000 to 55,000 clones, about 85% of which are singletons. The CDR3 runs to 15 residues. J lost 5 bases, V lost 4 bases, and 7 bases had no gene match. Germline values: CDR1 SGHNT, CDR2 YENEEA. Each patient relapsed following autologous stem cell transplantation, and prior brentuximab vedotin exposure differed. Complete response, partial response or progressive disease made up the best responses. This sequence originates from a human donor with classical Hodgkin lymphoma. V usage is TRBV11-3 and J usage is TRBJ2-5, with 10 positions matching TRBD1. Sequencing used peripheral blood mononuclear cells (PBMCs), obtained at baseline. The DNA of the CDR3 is TGTGCCAGCAGCTCTGACAGGGGGCGCGGGGAGACCCAGTACTTC. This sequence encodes CASSSDRGRGETQYF.